The T cell receptor (beta chain) under discussion was sequenced for a study of blood T cell repertoires in COVID-19 (dated by TCRdb to the early 2020s). Regarding the research as a whole: Samples from collaborators originated in the United States, Italy and Spain and spanned both the acute and convalescent phases of COVID-19. The repertoires were released in a freely available public database intended as a resource for research on the immune response to SARS-CoV-2. Nearly every sample came with metadata listing a de-identified subject ID, COVID-19 status, age in years and sex. The prospective study material was composed of cDNA or gDNA derived from T cells, B-cell-depleted T cells, or PBMCs. Deeply sampled blood TCRbeta repertoires from subjects exposed to, actively infected with, or recovered from COVID-19 were included in the dataset. Where available, HLA class I and class II types were obtained from metadata supplied by the sample provider rather than from assay-based typing. The samples were drawn from the first 160 participants of the ongoing ImmuneRACE study and from over a thousand subjects provided by 6 global collaborators.

Each collaborating institution followed its own protocols to collect whole blood in K2EDTA tubes. For TCRbeta analysis, collaborators shipped samples in one of three forms: frozen whole blood, isolated PBMCs, or DNA extracted from either of those sample types. Points the paper makes about the study in general: How much clinical and demographic metadata was included differed by source and by participant, and the metadata was provided uncurated.

As for this clone: Its antigen is still unknown. No base quality values were provided; no much bigger clone lies one nucleotide off.

TCRbeta CDR3 regions were amplified from genomic DNA by means of the immunoSEQ Assay, a bias-controlled multiplex PCR. The study's processing was this. The number of nucleated cells in each sample was estimated by amplification of reference gene primers within the assay. Sequence reads were collapsed and filtered to measure the absolute abundance of every unique TCRbeta CDR3 rearrangement. For each sample, productive Simpson clonality was calculated as the square root of Simpson's diversity index over productive rearrangements. As stored in TCRdb, this immuneACCESS dataset retains in-frame rearrangements with V and J assigned. A fraction of the clones does not appear; measured against another copy, unresolved V genes explain less than half of the discrepancy, and the remainder lacks a known reason. V, J and clone size are those of that table, while D and trimming were read from the DNA. The sample data list tens of thousands of clones, and 86% of these were observed just once. Around 1.4% of the sample is held by the ten biggest clonotypes.

CDR1 and CDR2, looked up from the germline V gene, are MRHNA and SNTAGT. Trimming accounts for 6 bases at V and 3 bases at J, while the number of junction bases matched to no gene is 10. The CDR3 contains 16 residues, cysteine and phenylalanine counted. Only the CDR3 part of the read is kept: 48 bases, read in frame from the first base. This receptor was identified in a man in his 60s with acute or convalescent COVID-19. Sequencing was performed on peripheral blood. The sequence is built from TRBV6-4 and TRBJ2-3, and 9 bases in between align with TRBD2. The CDR3 sequence is CASRGGRGGVTDTQYF. The nucleotide sequence reads TGTGCCAGCAGAGGAGGGCGGGGGGGAGTGACAGATACGCAGTATTTT.